This T cell receptor (beta chain) appears in the sequencing data of a study of OX40 agonist ivuxolimab in advanced cancers. General study results and limits: Relative to CD4+, CD8+ T cells held more expanded clones on average.

Comment on this clone: What it recognizes is unknown.

Autoimmune disease history or systemic immunosuppression disqualified patients. CDR3 size: 13 residues. Per the germline V gene, CDR1 is SGDLS and CDR2 is YYNGEE. V was trimmed by 0 bases and J by 3 bases, leaving 4 bases between them. Measured with immunoSEQ multiplex PCR; TCRdb has only the in-frame clones, and not every one. The sample shows 95,000 to 100,000 clones, roughly 83% of them seen only once. The source of this sequence is an adult with an advanced solid tumor such as melanoma, head and neck, liver or kidney cancer. The chain combines TRBV9 with TRBJ2-1; D gene ambiguous. The sequencing here drew on CD4+ or CD8+ T cells sorted from blood, taken in a trial of the OX40 agonist ivuxolimab. CDR3 sequence (DNA): TGTGCCAGCAGCGTAGCGAACTACAATGAGCAGTTCTTC. Its protein product is CASSVANYNEQFF.